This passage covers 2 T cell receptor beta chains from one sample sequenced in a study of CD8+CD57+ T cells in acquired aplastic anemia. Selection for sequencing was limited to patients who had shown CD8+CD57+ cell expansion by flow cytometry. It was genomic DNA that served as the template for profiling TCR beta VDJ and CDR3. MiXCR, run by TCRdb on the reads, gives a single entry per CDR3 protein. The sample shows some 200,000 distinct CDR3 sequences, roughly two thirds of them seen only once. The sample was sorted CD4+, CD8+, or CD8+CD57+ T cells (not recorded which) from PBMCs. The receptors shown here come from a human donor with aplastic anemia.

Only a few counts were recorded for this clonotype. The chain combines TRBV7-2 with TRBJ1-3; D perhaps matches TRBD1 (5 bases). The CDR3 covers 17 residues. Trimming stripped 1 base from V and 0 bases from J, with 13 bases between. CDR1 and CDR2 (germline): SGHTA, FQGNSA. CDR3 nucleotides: TGTGCCAGCAGCTTAGACGGGGGGTACAGCTCTGGAAACACCATATATTTT. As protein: CASSLDGGYSSGNTIYF.

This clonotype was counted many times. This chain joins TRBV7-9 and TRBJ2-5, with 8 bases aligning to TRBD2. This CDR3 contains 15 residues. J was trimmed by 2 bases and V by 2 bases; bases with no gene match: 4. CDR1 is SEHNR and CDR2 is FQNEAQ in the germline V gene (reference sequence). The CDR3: CASSLSTSGQETQYF. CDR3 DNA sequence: TGTGCCAGCAGCTTAAGCACTAGCGGACAAGAGACCCAGTACTTC. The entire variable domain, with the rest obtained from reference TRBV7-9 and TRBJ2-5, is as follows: DTGVSQNPRHKITKRGQNVTFRCDPISEHNRLYWYRQTLGQGPEFLTYFQNEAQLEKSRLLSDRFSAERPKGSFSTLEIQRTEQGDSAMYLCASSLSTSGQETQYFGPGTRLLVL.